This record looks at one TCR beta chain sequence and its context. Antigen: not known. Researchers ran the PCR with 60 Vbeta and 13 Jbeta primers. TCRdb keeps only in-frame clones here, not all; method: immunoSEQ multiplex PCR. This sample has under 150,000 clones, with approximately 79% found just once. These data are taken from a study of cytomegalovirus exposure and HLA in healthy donors. The study's findings and limits: A later analysis linked a missense variant in DCLRE1C to the trimming of TCR beta V and J genes. By HLA locus, TCR association rates varied in a later analysis, with DRB1 showing the most and HLA-C the fewest.

The sequenced sample was PBMCs. The source is a man younger than 35 in good health and CMV-seronegative.

CDR3 nucleotide sequence: TGTGCCAGCGGCCCGGGGTCAGGCTCTTGGGATACGCAGTATTTT. It specifies CASGPGSGSWDTQYF. This chain connects TRBV9 to TRBJ2-3; the D gene is possibly TRBD2 (5 bases). Germline V gene sequence: CDR1 SGDLS, CDR2 YYNGEE. V was cut by 7 bases and J by 6 bases, with 21 bases left in between. CDR3 length: 15 residues. The complete variable domain, with remaining parts taken from reference TRBV9 and TRBJ2-3, reads DSGVTQTPKHLITATGQRVTLRCSPRSGDLSVYWYQQSLDQGLQFLIQYYNGEERAKGNILERFSAQQFPDLHSELNLSSLELGDSALYFCASGPGSGSWDTQYFGPGTRLTVL.